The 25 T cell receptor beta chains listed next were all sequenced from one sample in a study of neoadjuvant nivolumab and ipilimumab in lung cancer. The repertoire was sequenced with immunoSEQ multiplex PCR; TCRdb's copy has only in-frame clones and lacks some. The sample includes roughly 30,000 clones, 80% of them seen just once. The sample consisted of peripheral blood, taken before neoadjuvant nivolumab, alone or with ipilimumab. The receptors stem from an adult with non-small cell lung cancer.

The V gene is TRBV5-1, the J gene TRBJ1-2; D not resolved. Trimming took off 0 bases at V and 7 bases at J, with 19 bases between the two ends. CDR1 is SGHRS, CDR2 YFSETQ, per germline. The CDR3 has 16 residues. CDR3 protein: CASSLAAQAGVFGYTF. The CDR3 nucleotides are TGCGCCAGCAGCTTGGCCGCCCAAGCTGGGGTCTTTGGCTACACCTTC.

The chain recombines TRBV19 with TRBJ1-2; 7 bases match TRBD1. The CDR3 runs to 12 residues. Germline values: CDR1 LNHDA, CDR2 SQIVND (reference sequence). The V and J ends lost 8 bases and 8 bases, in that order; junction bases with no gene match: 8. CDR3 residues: CASQEQGWGYTF. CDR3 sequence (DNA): TGTGCCAGTCAGGAACAGGGGTGGGGCTACACCTTC.

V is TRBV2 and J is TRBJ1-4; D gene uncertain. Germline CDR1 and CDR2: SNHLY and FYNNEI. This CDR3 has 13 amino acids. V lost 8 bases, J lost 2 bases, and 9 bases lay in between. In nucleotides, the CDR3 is TGTGCCAGCTCTCGTGACACTAATGAAAAACTGTTTTTT. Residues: CASSRDTNEKLFF.

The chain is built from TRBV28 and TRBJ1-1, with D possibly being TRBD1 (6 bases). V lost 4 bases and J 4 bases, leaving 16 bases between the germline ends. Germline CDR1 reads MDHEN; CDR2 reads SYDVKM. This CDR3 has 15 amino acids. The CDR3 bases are TGTGCCAGCAGTTCACCAACAGGGATTGTCACTGAAGCTTTCTTT. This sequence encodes CASSSPTGIVTEAFF.

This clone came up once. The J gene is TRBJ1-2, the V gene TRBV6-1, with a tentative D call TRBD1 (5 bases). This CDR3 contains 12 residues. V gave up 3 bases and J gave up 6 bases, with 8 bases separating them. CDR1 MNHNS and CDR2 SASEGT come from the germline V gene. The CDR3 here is CASSDGGNGYTF. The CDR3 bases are TGTGCCAGCAGTGATGGGGGGAATGGCTACACCTTC.

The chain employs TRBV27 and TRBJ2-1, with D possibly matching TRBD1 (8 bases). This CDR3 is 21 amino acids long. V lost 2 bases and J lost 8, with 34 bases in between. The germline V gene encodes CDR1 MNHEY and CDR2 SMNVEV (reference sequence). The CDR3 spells CASSLRQGAGSSVFGGDEQFF. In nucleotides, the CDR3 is TGTGCCAGCAGTTTAAGGCAGGGGGCTGGGTCCTCGGTTTTTGGGGGGGATGAGCAGTTCTTC.

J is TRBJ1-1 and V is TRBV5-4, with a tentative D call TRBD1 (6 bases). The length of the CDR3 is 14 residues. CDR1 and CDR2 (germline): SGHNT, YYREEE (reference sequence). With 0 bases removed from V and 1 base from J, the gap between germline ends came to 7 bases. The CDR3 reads CASSLGTENTEAFF. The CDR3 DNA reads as TGTGCCAGCAGCTTGGGGACAGAGAACACTGAAGCTTTCTTT.

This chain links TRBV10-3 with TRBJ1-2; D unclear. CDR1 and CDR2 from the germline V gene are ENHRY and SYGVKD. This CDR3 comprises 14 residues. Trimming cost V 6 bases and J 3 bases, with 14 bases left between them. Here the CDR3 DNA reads TGTGCCATCAGACCCGTGGGGTTGGACTATGGCTACACCTTC. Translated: CAIRPVGLDYGYTF.

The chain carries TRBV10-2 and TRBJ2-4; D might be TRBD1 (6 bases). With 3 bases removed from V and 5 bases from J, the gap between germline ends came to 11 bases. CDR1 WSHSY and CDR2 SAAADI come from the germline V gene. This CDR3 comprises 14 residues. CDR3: CASSDSYRENIQYF. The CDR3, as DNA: TGCGCCAGCAGTGATTCTTACAGGGAAAACATTCAGTACTTC.

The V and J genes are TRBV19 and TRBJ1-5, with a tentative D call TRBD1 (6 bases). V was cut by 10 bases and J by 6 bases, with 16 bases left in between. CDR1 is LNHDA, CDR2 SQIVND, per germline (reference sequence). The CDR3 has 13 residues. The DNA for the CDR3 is TGTGCCACCACAGGGTGGGGGGGTCAGCCCCAGCATTTT. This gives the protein CATTGWGGQPQHF.

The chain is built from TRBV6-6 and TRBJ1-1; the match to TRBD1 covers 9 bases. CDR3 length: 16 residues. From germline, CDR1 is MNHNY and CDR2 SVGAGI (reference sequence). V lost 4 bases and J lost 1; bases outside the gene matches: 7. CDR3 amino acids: CASSFRPGQGNTEAFF. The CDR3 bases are TGTGCCAGCAGTTTTCGACCGGGACAGGGGAACACTGAAGCTTTCTTT.

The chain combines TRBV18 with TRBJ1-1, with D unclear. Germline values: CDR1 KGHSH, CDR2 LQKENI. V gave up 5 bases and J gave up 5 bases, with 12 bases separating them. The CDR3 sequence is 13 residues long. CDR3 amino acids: CASSSSRGTEAFF. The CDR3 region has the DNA TGTGCCAGCTCATCTTCACGCGGGACTGAAGCTTTCTTT.

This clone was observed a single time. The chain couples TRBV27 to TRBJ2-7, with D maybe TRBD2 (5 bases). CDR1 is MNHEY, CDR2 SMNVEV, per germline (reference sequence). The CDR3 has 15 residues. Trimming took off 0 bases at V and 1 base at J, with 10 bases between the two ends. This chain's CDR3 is CASSLSGAASYEQYF. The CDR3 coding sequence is TGTGCCAGCAGTTTATCGGGAGCCGCTTCCTACGAGCAGTACTTC.

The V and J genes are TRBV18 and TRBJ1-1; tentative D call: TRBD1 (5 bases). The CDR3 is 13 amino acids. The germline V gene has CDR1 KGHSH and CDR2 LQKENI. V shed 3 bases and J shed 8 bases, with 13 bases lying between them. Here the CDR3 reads CASSPIEGNEAFF. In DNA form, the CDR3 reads TGTGCCAGCTCACCTATCGAGGGGAACGAAGCTTTCTTT.

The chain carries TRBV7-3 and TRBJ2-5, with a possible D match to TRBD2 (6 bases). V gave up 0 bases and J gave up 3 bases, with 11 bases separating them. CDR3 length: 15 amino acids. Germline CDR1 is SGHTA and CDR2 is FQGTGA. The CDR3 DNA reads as TGTGCCAGCAGCTTAACGGGATTAGCGGAAGAGACCCAGTACTTC. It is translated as CASSLTGLAEETQYF.

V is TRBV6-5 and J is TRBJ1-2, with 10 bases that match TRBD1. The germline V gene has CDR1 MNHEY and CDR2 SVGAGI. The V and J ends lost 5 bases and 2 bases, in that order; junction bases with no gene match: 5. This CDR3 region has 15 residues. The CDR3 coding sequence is TGTGCCAGCAGTCCGGGACAGGGGTGGAACTATGGCTACACCTTC. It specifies CASSPGQGWNYGYTF.

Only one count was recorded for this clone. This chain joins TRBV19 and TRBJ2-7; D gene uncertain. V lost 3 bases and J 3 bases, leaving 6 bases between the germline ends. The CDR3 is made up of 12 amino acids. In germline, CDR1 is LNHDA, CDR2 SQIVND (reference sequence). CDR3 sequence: CASSIKGYEQYF. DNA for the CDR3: TGTGCCAGTAGTATTAAGGGCTACGAGCAGTACTTC.

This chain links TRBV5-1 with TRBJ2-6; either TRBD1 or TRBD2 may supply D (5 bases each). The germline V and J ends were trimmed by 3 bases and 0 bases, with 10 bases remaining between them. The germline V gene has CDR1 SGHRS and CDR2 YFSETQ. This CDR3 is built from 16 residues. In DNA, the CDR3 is TGCGCCAGCAGCTGGGACGTCAGCTCTGGGGCCAACGTCCTGACTTTC. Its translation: CASSWDVSSGANVLTF. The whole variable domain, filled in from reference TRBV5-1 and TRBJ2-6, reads KAGVTQTPRYLIKTRGQQVTLSCSPISGHRSVSWYQQTPGQGLQFLFEYFSETQRNKGNFPGRFSGRQFSNSRSEMNVSTLELGDSALYLCASSWDVSSGANVLTFGAGSRLTVL.

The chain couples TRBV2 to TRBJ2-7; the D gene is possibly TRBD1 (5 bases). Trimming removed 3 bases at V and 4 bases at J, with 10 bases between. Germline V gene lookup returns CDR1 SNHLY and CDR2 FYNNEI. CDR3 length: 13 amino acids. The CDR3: CASSDYRSYEQYF. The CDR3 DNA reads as TGTGCCAGCAGTGACTACAGGTCTTACGAGCAGTACTTC. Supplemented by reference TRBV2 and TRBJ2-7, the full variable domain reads EPEVTQTPSHQVTQMGQEVILRCVPISNHLYFYWYRQILGQKVEFLVSFYNNEISEKSEIFDDQFSVERPDGSNFTLKIRSTKLEDSAMYFCASSDYRSYEQYFGPGTRLTVT.

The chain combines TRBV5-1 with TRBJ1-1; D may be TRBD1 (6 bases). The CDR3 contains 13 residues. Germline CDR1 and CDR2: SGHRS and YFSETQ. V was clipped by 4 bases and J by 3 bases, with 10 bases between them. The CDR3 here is CASSQGRDTEAFF. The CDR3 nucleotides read TGCGCCAGCAGCCAGGGGAGAGACACTGAAGCTTTCTTT.

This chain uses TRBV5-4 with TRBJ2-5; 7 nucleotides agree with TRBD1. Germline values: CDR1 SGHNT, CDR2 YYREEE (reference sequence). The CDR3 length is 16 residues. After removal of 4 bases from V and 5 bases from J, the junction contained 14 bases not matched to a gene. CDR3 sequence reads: CASSPAPGQARETQYF. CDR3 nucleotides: TGTGCCAGCAGCCCCGCACCCGGACAGGCAAGGGAGACCCAGTACTTC.

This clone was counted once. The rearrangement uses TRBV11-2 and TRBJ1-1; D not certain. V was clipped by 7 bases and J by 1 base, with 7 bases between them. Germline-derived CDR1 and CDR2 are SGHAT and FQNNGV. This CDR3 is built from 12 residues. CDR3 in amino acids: CASNNRNTEAFF. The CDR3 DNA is TGTGCCAGCAACAACCGGAACACTGAAGCTTTCTTT.

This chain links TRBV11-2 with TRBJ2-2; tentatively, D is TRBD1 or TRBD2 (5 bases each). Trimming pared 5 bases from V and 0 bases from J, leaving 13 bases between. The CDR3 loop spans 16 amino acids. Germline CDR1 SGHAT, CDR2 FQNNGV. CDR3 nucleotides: TGTGCCAGCAGCGCCAGAGGGGACGCGAACACCGGGGAGCTGTTTTTT. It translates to CASSARGDANTGELFF.

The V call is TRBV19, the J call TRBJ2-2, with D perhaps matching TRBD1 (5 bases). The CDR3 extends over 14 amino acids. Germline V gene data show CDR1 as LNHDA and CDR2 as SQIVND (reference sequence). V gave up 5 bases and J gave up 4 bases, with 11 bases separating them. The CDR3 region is CASSWGQRTGELFF. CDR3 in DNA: TGTGCCAGTAGTTGGGGCCAACGCACCGGGGAGCTGTTTTTT.

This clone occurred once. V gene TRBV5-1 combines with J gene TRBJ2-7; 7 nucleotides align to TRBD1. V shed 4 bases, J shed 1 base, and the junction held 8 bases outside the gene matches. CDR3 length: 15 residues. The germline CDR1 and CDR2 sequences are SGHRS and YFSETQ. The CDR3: CASSASGTVSYEQYF. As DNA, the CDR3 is TGCGCCAGCAGCGCCTCCGGGACAGTATCCTACGAGCAGTACTTC.